This section outlines one T cell receptor (beta chain) sequence together with its context. TCRdb fed the 5' RACE reads into MiXCR, producing one record per CDR3 protein. The sample consists of 400,000 to 500,000 distinct CDR3 sequences, around 20% of them appearing once. CDR3 length equals 15 residues. V gave up 0 bases and J gave up 1 base; unmatched junction bases: 1. CDR1 and CDR2 from the germline V gene are MNHEY and SVGAGI. This sample is drawn from a study of T-cell memory formation after mild COVID-19. Sequenced material: PBMCs or a T cell subset sorted from them (not recorded which). This chain links TRBV6-5 with TRBJ1-2, with 8 bases lining up with TRBD1. This receptor was obtained from an adult woman who had mild COVID-19 (a few samples of this study predate the infection). Cell type and time point are not known. CDR3 sequence (DNA): TGTGCCAGCAGTTACTCGGACAGGGTTAACTATGGCTACACCTTC. It specifies CASSYSDRVNYGYTF.